The following is a TCR beta chain sequence with its context. A junction end diverges from the germline sequence, so it may reflect a read error. Reverse transcription of roughly 0.45 to 1 ug RNA was carried out with random hexamers. One entry per CDR3 protein results from TCRdb running MiXCR on the immunoSEQ multiplex PCR reads. The data contain some 120,000 distinct CDR3 sequences, around 93% of them singletons. This entry belongs to a study of CD8 T cells in Susac syndrome. Sequenced sample: CD8+ T cells from PBMCs. This sequence was found in a human donor in good health.

The CDR3 coding sequence is TGTACCAGCAGCCCGCGACCAGGGGAGAATGGCTACACCTTC. Translation: CTSSPRPGENGYTF. V is TRBV7-9 and J is TRBJ1-2; TRBD1 might be the D (6 bases). This CDR3 has 14 amino acids. Germline V gene lookup returns CDR1 SEHNR and CDR2 FQNEAQ (reference sequence).